One sample yielded the 26 T cell receptor beta chains listed below, sequenced in a study of shared clonotypes between healthy human individuals. Libraries were prepared by immunoSEQ multiplex PCR; TCRdb keeps only in-frame clonotypes and omits some of them. The sample lists around 2,000,000 clones, 90% to 95% seen once, with more than 0.1% in the top ten. The sequencing input was naive CD4+ T cells sorted from blood. The subset was: CD45RA+ positively selected. The receptors shown here come from a man between 18 and 29 years old in good health.

V usage is TRBV7-6 and J usage is TRBJ1-1; D is uncertain. The germline V gene has CDR1 SGHVS and CDR2 FNYEAQ. Trimming stripped 1 base from V and 5 bases from J, with 8 bases between. The length of the CDR3 is 13 residues. In DNA form, the CDR3 reads TGTGCCAGCAGCTTAGTGAGAGATACTGAAGCTTTCTTT. It translates to CASSLVRDTEAFF.

This rearrangement joins TRBV2 to TRBJ2-7; 7 bases align to TRBD1. Germline V lookup: CDR1 SNHLY, CDR2 FYNNEI. The CDR3 runs 13 residues. V gave up 7 bases and J gave up 2 bases; unmatched junction bases: 5. CDR3 sequence reads: CASTFGQAYEQYF. The CDR3 DNA follows: TGTGCCAGCACCTTCGGACAGGCCTACGAGCAGTACTTC.

Concerning this clone: Additional DNA sequences in this sample encode the identical CDR3. The chain carries TRBV10-3 and TRBJ2-7; a weak D match, TRBD1 (6 bases). V lost 6 bases and J 2 bases, leaving 8 bases between the germline ends. The germline CDR1 and CDR2 sequences are ENHRY and SYGVKD. The CDR3 totals 12 residues. The CDR3 DNA follows: TGTGCCATCAGCCGGGACACCTACGAGCAGTACTTC. Amino acids: CAISRDTYEQYF.

V gene TRBV5-1 combines with J gene TRBJ2-7; 11 bases match TRBD1. CDR1 and CDR2 from the germline V gene are SGHRS and YFSETQ. With V trimmed by 4 bases and J by 3 bases, 3 bases remained unmatched. CDR3 length: 14 residues. DNA for the CDR3: TGCGCCAGCAGCCCGGGACAGGGGGACTACGAGCAGTACTTC. It yields the protein CASSPGQGDYEQYF.

As to this clone: The sample has other DNA sequences that encode this CDR3 too. The genes are TRBV6-5 and TRBJ2-7; D remains ambiguous. V dropped 2 bases and J dropped 6 bases, with 5 bases sitting between them. This CDR3 has 11 amino acids. Germline CDR1 reads MNHEY; CDR2 reads SVGAGI. The DNA of the CDR3 is TGTGCCAGCAGTTACGGGCGCGAGCAGTACTTC. Translated: CASSYGREQYF.

This clone is a singleton in its sample. This sequence joins TRBV2 and TRBJ2-3, with 7 positions matching TRBD2. Germline trimming cut 3 bases from V and 4 bases from J; bases unmatched to any gene: 10. This CDR3 spans 16 amino acids. CDR1 SNHLY and CDR2 FYNNEI come from the germline V gene. CDR3: CASSEGVAGPSDTQYF. The CDR3 region has the DNA TGTGCCAGCAGTGAGGGGGTAGCGGGTCCTTCAGATACGCAGTATTTT.

This chain links TRBV10-3 with TRBJ1-1, with TRBD1 matching over 8 bases. V shed 0 bases, J shed 4 bases, and the junction held 7 bases outside the gene matches. Germline V lookup: CDR1 ENHRY, CDR2 SYGVKD. The CDR3 is made up of 16 amino acids. CDR3 sequence reads: CAISESTGGRSTEAFF. The CDR3 region has the DNA TGTGCCATCAGTGAGTCTACAGGGGGTAGGAGCACTGAAGCTTTCTTT.

This chain connects TRBV5-8 to TRBJ1-6; D might be TRBD1 (6 bases). The CDR3 consists of 15 residues. Trimming took off 0 bases at V and 11 bases at J, with 15 bases between the two ends. Germline V gene lookup returns CDR1 SGHTS and CDR2 YDEGEE. The chain's CDR3 is CASSLGTARWPPLHF. CDR3 bases: TGTGCCAGCAGCTTGGGGACAGCGCGCTGGCCACCCCTCCACTTT.

The chain joins TRBV18 to TRBJ2-7; a weak D match, TRBD1 (6 bases). V was pared by 6 bases and J by 6 bases, with 18 bases between. Germline V CDR1 and CDR2: KGHSH, LQKENI. The CDR3 is made up of 14 amino acids. As DNA, the CDR3 is TGTGCCAGCTCGACCACAGGGATAGGTTCCGAGCAGTACTTC. Protein: CASSTTGIGSEQYF. Together with reference TRBV18 and TRBJ2-7, the CDR3 gives the full variable domain: NAGVMQNPRHLVRRRGQEARLRCSPMKGHSHVYWYRQLPEEGLKFMVYLQKENIIDESGMPKERFSAEFPKEGPSILRIQQVVRGDSAAYFCASSTTGIGSEQYFGPGTRLTVT.

This chain uses TRBV7-8 with TRBJ2-1; D possibly corresponds to TRBD1 (5 bases). CDR3 length: 16 residues. Trimming removed 0 bases at V and 4 bases at J, with 13 bases between. The germline V gene encodes CDR1 SGHVS and CDR2 FQNEAQ. The CDR3 bases are TGTGCCAGCAGCTTAGCGCGGCAGGGAAAATACAATGAGCAGTTCTTC. Translation gives CASSLARQGKYNEQFF.

The chain combines TRBV5-1 with TRBJ1-5; no clear D. The V and J ends lost 4 bases and 1 base respectively, with 12 bases between them. This CDR3 comprises 15 residues. The germline gives CDR1 SGHRS, CDR2 YFSETQ. Here the CDR3 reads CASSPTGHSNQPQHF. For the CDR3, the DNA is TGCGCCAGCAGCCCCACGGGCCACAGCAATCAGCCCCAGCATTTT.

This rearrangement joins TRBV5-6 to TRBJ2-4; 9 bases align to TRBD1. This CDR3 is 13 amino acids long. V dropped 7 bases and J dropped 15; count of bases not matched to a gene: 14. Germline V CDR1 and CDR2: SGHDT, YYEEEE. CDR3 residues: CASRLGGQGKWYF. CDR3 nucleotide sequence: TGTGCCAGCCGACTCGGGGGACAGGGAAAGTGGTACTTC.

Note on this clone: The sample carries other DNA sequences with the same CDR3. The chain recombines TRBV5-1 with TRBJ2-2; D remains unclear. The V and J ends lost 0 bases and 2 bases respectively, with 5 bases between them. This CDR3 has 14 residues. The germline V gene encodes CDR1 SGHRS and CDR2 YFSETQ. CDR3: CASSLAGNTGELFF. As DNA, the CDR3 is TGCGCCAGCAGCTTGGCCGGTAACACCGGGGAGCTGTTTTTT. The complete variable domain, with remaining parts taken from reference TRBV5-1 and TRBJ2-2, reads KAGVTQTPRYLIKTRGQQVTLSCSPISGHRSVSWYQQTPGQGLQFLFEYFSETQRNKGNFPGRFSGRQFSNSRSEMNVSTLELGDSALYLCASSLAGNTGELFFGEGSRLTVL.

This chain connects TRBV4-3 to TRBJ2-7; 10 positions match TRBD1. Germline CDR1 LGHNA, CDR2 YSLEER. The CDR3 totals 14 residues. V shed 2 bases and J 7 bases; nucleotides not matched to a gene: 5. CDR3 sequence reads: CASSQWDRGGEQYF. CDR3 coding DNA: TGCGCCAGCAGCCAATGGGACAGGGGAGGTGAGCAGTACTTC.

This chain links TRBV10-3 with TRBJ1-5, with unresolved D. V lost 0 bases, J lost 5 bases, and 8 bases lay in between. CDR1 and CDR2 from the germline V gene are ENHRY and SYGVKD. The CDR3 runs to 14 residues. Here the CDR3 DNA reads TGTGCCATCAGTGAGTCTAGGGCAGATCAGCCCCAGCATTTT. Amino acids: CAISESRADQPQHF.

The V and J genes are TRBV6-1 and TRBJ2-1; a possible D gene is TRBD1 (6 bases). This CDR3 is built from 16 residues. In germline, CDR1 is MNHNS, CDR2 SASEGT. Between the trimmed V and J ends, which lost 1 base and 2 bases, there was a span of 12 bases. In DNA, the CDR3 is TGTGCCAGCAGTGAAGAAGCAGGGGAGACCTACAATGAGCAGTTCTTC. It is translated as CASSEEAGETYNEQFF.

The rearrangement links TRBV30 to TRBJ2-3; D gene uncertain. This CDR3 is built from 13 residues. The germline gives CDR1 GTSNPN, CDR2 SVGIG (reference sequence). V was shortened by 3 bases and J by 5 bases, with 12 bases between the two germline ends. CDR3 in amino acids: CAWSGGVGDTQYF. CDR3 DNA: TGTGCCTGGAGCGGTGGGGTTGGAGATACGCAGTATTTT.

V gene TRBV4-1 combines with J gene TRBJ2-5; 13 nucleotides align to TRBD2. The CDR3 length is 17 residues. Germline trimming cut 3 bases from V and 7 bases from J; bases unmatched to any gene: 11. CDR1 and CDR2 (germline): MGHRA, YSYEKL. The DNA for the CDR3 is TGCGCCAGCAGCCAGTCCGGACTAGCGGGAGCGGACGGGACCCAGTACTTC. Its translation is CASSQSGLAGADGTQYF.

The rearrangement uses TRBV9 and TRBJ1-4, with D uncertain. Germline CDR1 and CDR2: SGDLS and YYNGEE. CDR3 length: 14 residues. V lost 0 bases to trimming and J lost 6 bases, with 9 bases between them. The CDR3 spells CASSVGTGDEKLFF. The CDR3 region has the DNA TGTGCCAGCAGCGTAGGTACGGGCGATGAAAAACTGTTTTTT.

This clone was seen only once. Other DNA variants within this sample encode the same CDR3. The chain links TRBV9 to TRBJ2-2; 8 positions agree with TRBD2. This CDR3 has 15 residues. V dropped 1 base and J dropped 1; count of bases not matched to a gene: 0. Per germline, CDR1 SGDLS and CDR2 YYNGEE. CDR3 coding DNA: TGTGCCAGCAGCGTAACTAGCGGGAACACCGGGGAGCTGTTTTTT. Protein product: CASSVTSGNTGELFF.

The chain has TRBV21-1 and TRBJ2-3; no check of the table's D call, TRBD2, against the DNA was made. TRBV21-1 is reported as a pseudogene. The CDR3 totals 13 residues. The DNA of the CDR3 is TGTGCCAGCAGTCGACGGGGGGTGAGTGCGCAGTATTTT. It translates to CASSRRGVSAQYF.

This chain links TRBV6-1 with TRBJ2-2; 13 bases align to TRBD2. CDR1 is MNHNS and CDR2 is SASEGT in the germline V gene. The CDR3 runs to 14 residues. Trimming cost V 8 bases and J 6 bases; bases outside gene matches: 3. CDR3 protein: CASWTSGSSGELFF. In nucleotides, the CDR3 is TGTGCCAGCTGGACTAGCGGGAGCTCCGGGGAGCTGTTTTTT.

The V call is TRBV5-1, the J call TRBJ1-4, with 11 bases identical to TRBD1. Germline values: CDR1 SGHRS, CDR2 YFSETQ. The V and J ends lost 4 bases and 0 bases, in that order; junction bases with no gene match: 5. The CDR3 loop spans 17 amino acids. The CDR3 sequence is CASSPRTGGATNEKLFF. As DNA, the CDR3 is TGCGCCAGCAGCCCGCGGACAGGGGGCGCAACTAATGAAAAACTGTTTTTT.

V usage is TRBV2 and J usage is TRBJ1-2; D gene unclear. Germline lookup yields CDR1 SNHLY and CDR2 FYNNEI. V lost 0 bases and J 7 bases, leaving 6 bases between the germline ends. The CDR3 consists of 12 residues. CDR3 protein: CASSEASPGYTF. The CDR3 nucleotides are TGTGCCAGCAGTGAAGCGTCACCTGGCTACACCTTC.

The chain carries TRBV10-3 and TRBJ2-5; D is perhaps TRBD1 (6 bases). The CDR3 loop spans 14 amino acids. Germline V gives CDR1 ENHRY, CDR2 SYGVKD. Trimming took 6 bases from V and 5 from J, leaving 16 bases between them. The CDR3 spells CAISLTGLGETQYF. For the CDR3, the DNA is TGTGCCATCAGCCTAACAGGGTTAGGGGAGACCCAGTACTTC.

This sequence joins TRBV11-2 and TRBJ2-7; D is perhaps TRBD1 (5 bases). This CDR3 is built from 14 residues. Trimming shortened V by 3 bases and J by 7 bases, and 16 bases separated the two germline ends. Germline V CDR1 and CDR2: SGHAT, FQNNGV. CDR3 amino acids: CASSFQTVPSEQYF. CDR3 in DNA: TGTGCCAGCAGCTTCCAGACAGTCCCCTCTGAGCAGTACTTC.